The following is a T cell receptor (beta chain) sequence with its context. This record comes from a study of blood T cell repertoires in COVID-19. Study details: Both acute and convalescent COVID-19 samples were obtained from the United States, Italy and Spain. T cells, B-cell-depleted T cells, or PBMCs provided the cDNA or gDNA that served as material.

The CDR3 is 15 residues long. Germline CDR1 SGDLS, CDR2 YYNGEE. The junction had 7 bases not matched to a gene; V was cut back by 4 bases and J by 0 bases. Authors' analysis steps: From reference gene primer amplification, estimates of nucleated cell counts were derived. Profiled with immunoSEQ multiplex PCR; TCRdb holds only in-frame clones, not every one. D and trimming were read from the DNA, whereas the V and J calls and clone size are those reported in that table. The table lists fewer than 300,000 clones, 88% of them singletons. The sequenced sample was peripheral blood. The clonotype comes from a man in his 60s who had recovered from COVID-19. This chain links TRBV9 with TRBJ2-7, with 7 bases that match TRBD2. CDR3 coding DNA: TGTGCCAGCAGCACCTCAGCGGGGTTCTCCTACGAGCAGTACTTC. This codes for CASSTSAGFSYEQYF.